The 9 T cell receptor beta chains presented below share a single source sample, sequenced in a study of blood T cell repertoires in COVID-19. Only in-frame clones appear in the TCRdb table, and some are missing; sequencing was by immunoSEQ multiplex PCR. The sample carries under 150,000 clones, over 80% recorded once. Sample: peripheral blood. The source is a woman in her forties or fifties with acute or convalescent COVID-19.

The chain employs TRBV28 and TRBJ2-7; 9 bases match TRBD2. Germline trimming cut 6 bases from V and 4 bases from J; bases unmatched to any gene: 7. Germline CDR1 MDHEN, CDR2 SYDVKM. The CDR3 consists of 14 residues. The CDR3 nucleotides are TGTGCCAGCAGGGGTAACAGCGGGAGGTACGAGCAGTACTTC. Protein sequence: CASRGNSGRYEQYF. Full variable domain (rest looked up from reference TRBV28 and TRBJ2-7): DVKVTQSSRYLVKRTGEKVFLECVQDMDHENMFWYRQDPGLGLRLIYFSYDVKMKEKGDIPEGYSVSREKKERFSLILESASTNQTSMYLCASRGNSGRYEQYFGPGTRLTVT.

The chain links TRBV2 to TRBJ2-7; possibly TRBD2 for D (5 bases). The length of the CDR3 is 13 residues. The germline V gene has CDR1 SNHLY and CDR2 FYNNEI. The germline V and J ends were trimmed by 10 bases and 0 bases, with 13 bases remaining between them. CDR3 in DNA: TGTGCCACGTCGTTCGGGATCTCCTACGAGCAGTACTTC. It specifies CATSFGISYEQYF.

The CDR3 sequence: CASSVDQGTEAFF. DNA for the CDR3: TGTGCCAGCAGCGTAGACCAGGGAACTGAAGCTTTCTTT. The chain joins TRBV9 to TRBJ1-1; perhaps TRBD1 as D (5 bases). This CDR3 has 13 residues. V was clipped by 0 bases and J by 5 bases, with 8 bases between them. Germline V gene data show CDR1 as SGDLS and CDR2 as YYNGEE.

This chain connects TRBV6-2 or TRBV6-3 to TRBJ1-5; TRBD1 might be the D (5 bases). The germline V gene has CDR1 MNHEY and CDR2 SVGEGT. The V end lost 5 bases, the J end lost 7 bases, and 15 bases lay between the germline ends. The CDR3 is 14 amino acids. As DNA, the CDR3 is TGTGCCAGCAGTGACGGGGGGGAGTGGCAGCCCCAGCATTTT. It codes for CASSDGGEWQPQHF.

This rearrangement joins TRBV11-3 to TRBJ2-7, with a weak D call TRBD2 (6 bases). Germline CDR1 SGHNT, CDR2 YENEEA. Trimming took 1 base from V and 7 from J, leaving 14 bases between them. CDR3 length equals 14 residues. CDR3 in DNA: TGTGCCAGCAGCTTAGGTGCGGGGTCGGGAGAGCAGTACTTC. Its protein product is CASSLGAGSGEQYF.

CDR3 residues: CATHPAGVTDTQYF. The CDR3 DNA is TGTGCCACCCATCCCGCGGGGGTCACAGATACGCAGTATTTT. The J gene is TRBJ2-3, the V gene TRBV7-9; 7 bases map to TRBD2. Germline CDR1 is SEHNR and CDR2 is FQNEAQ (reference sequence). Trimming removed 10 bases from V and 2 bases from J; junction bases left unmatched: 9. This CDR3 region has 14 residues.

This rearrangement joins TRBV6-5 to TRBJ1-1, with D unclear. Trimming left V 10 bases short and J 0 bases short, with 12 bases between. Germline assignment: CDR1 MNHEY and CDR2 SVGAGI. The CDR3 runs 13 residues. The CDR3 DNA sequence: TGTGCCACCGCGGGAACCATGAACACTGAAGCTTTCTTT. Its translation: CATAGTMNTEAFF.

The V and J genes are TRBV5-6 and TRBJ1-5, with a possible D match to TRBD1 (6 bases). The CDR3 has 14 amino acids. Germline lookup yields CDR1 SGHDT and CDR2 YYEEEE. The V gene lost 4 bases and the J gene lost 5 bases, with 13 bases spanning the gap. The CDR3 is CASSKTGRDQPQHF. CDR3 nucleotides: TGTGCCAGCAGCAAAACAGGGAGAGATCAGCCCCAGCATTTT.

This chain joins TRBV6-5 and TRBJ1-6; 7 bases line up with TRBD1. V lost 10 bases and J lost 7; bases outside the gene matches: 10. The CDR3 runs to 14 residues. Germline-derived CDR1 and CDR2 are MNHEY and SVGAGI. The CDR3 nucleotides read TGTGCCACATTATCGGGACAGTTCAATTCACCCCTCCACTTT. Its protein is CATLSGQFNSPLHF.